The source of this TCR beta chain is a study of T cell clones after liver transplantation. For the study at large: Graft-donor-reactive sequences were compared with third-party-reactive TCRbeta sequences from pre-transplant mixed lymphocyte reactions.

Study-wide points: Circulating graft-donor-reactive CD4 TCRbeta sequences fell significantly post-transplant in most of the 8 subjects.

Sequencing used immunoSEQ multiplex PCR; TCRdb keeps in-frame clones, though not all of them. The repertoire includes about 47,000 clones, 70% to 90% of them detected once, and roughly 14% sits in the top ten. Remarks on this clone: Its antigen is unidentified.

The receptor comes from a human patient who received a liver transplant. Part of the T cell pool may stem from the graft donor. This specimen consisted of CD8+ T cells from blood, obtained 12 months after liver transplant.

DNA of the CDR3: TGTGCCAGCAGTAGTATCCCGAACACTGAAGCTTTCTTT. Translated, it gives CASSSIPNTEAFF. The J gene is TRBJ1-1, the V gene TRBV6-5; D unclear. Germline V gene sequence: CDR1 MNHEY, CDR2 SVGAGI. The CDR3 totals 13 residues. V was cut by 5 bases and J by 1 base, with 8 bases left in between.